What follows are 32 T cell receptor beta chains derived from one specimen sequenced in a study of shared clonotypes between healthy human individuals. Produced via immunoSEQ multiplex PCR; TCRdb's table is partial and in-frame only. The sample includes 490,000 or so clones, 76% of them seen just once. Sequencing was performed on PBMCs. Receptors originate from a woman aged 40 to 49 in good health. Some clones in this sample may be carry-over from other donors' samples.

This chain uses TRBV7-9 with TRBJ2-6; D possibly corresponds to TRBD2 (5 bases). CDR1 and CDR2 from the germline V gene are SEHNR and FQNEAQ (reference sequence). V shed 1 base and J shed 4 bases, with 14 bases lying between them. The length of the CDR3 is 17 residues. The CDR3 bases are TGTGCCAGCAGCTTAGGCGGACTGTTCTCAGGGGCCAACGTCCTGACTTTC. Translated, it gives CASSLGGLFSGANVLTF.

V usage is TRBV13 and J usage is TRBJ2-3; no clear D gene. V shed 0 bases and J shed 7 bases, with 11 bases lying between them. This CDR3 comprises 14 residues. Germline V gives CDR1 PRHDT, CDR2 FYEKMQ (reference sequence). The CDR3 sequence is CASSLGPLSHTQYF. CDR3 nucleotide sequence: TGTGCCAGCAGCTTAGGGCCCCTTTCTCATACGCAGTATTTT.

The chain carries TRBV7-9 and TRBJ2-1; D is uncertain. V was cut by 0 bases and J by 12 bases, with 9 bases left in between. The CDR3 sequence is 12 residues long. Germline V CDR1 and CDR2: SEHNR, FQNEAQ (reference sequence). The CDR3 protein is CASSLAMAGQFF. CDR3 DNA: TGTGCCAGCAGCTTAGCGATGGCAGGGCAGTTCTTC.

This clone was recorded many times. Other DNA sequences in the same sample also yield this CDR3. The chain has TRBV4-2 and TRBJ1-1; TRBD1 aligns across 8 bases. J was trimmed by 5 bases and V by 3 bases; bases with no gene match: 17. The CDR3 is 18 residues long. Germline lookup yields CDR1 LGHNA and CDR2 YNFKEQ. The CDR3 sequence: CASSQGGRRQGKGTEAFF. CDR3 nucleotide sequence: TGTGCCAGCAGCCAGGGGGGTCGTCGACAGGGGAAAGGGACTGAAGCTTTCTTT.

The chain has TRBV29-1 and TRBJ2-2; tentatively, D is TRBD2 (6 bases). CDR3 length equals 11 residues. Trimming pared 6 bases from V and 6 bases from J, leaving 8 bases between. CDR1 is SQVTM, CDR2 ANQGSEA, per germline. This CDR3 reads CSVPGAGELFF. In DNA form, the CDR3 reads TGCAGCGTCCCGGGAGCCGGGGAGCTGTTTTTT.

This clone has a single count. The rearrangement links TRBV2 to TRBJ2-7; possible D gene TRBD2, 6 bases. With 6 bases removed from V and 0 bases from J, the gap between germline ends came to 15 bases. The germline V gene has CDR1 SNHLY and CDR2 FYNNEI. The CDR3 has 15 residues. Here the CDR3 reads CASSPQQDYSYEQYF. The CDR3 DNA sequence: TGTGCCAGCAGCCCTCAACAGGACTACTCCTACGAGCAGTACTTC.

In this sample, this clone turned up many times. The chain is built from TRBV7-8 and TRBJ2-1, with 7 positions matching TRBD2. The trim removed 6 bases at V and 9 bases at J, leaving 14 bases unmatched. CDR1 SGHVS and CDR2 FQNEAQ come from the germline V gene. This CDR3 has 15 amino acids. Written as DNA, the CDR3 is TGTGCCAGCAGTGAGAGGGAGGGCCCCTCGGGTGAGCAGTTCTTC. This translates into CASSEREGPSGEQFF. Based on the CDR3 plus reference TRBV7-8 and TRBJ2-1, the full variable domain is GAGVSQSPRYKVAKRGQDVALRCDPISGHVSLFWYQQALGQGPEFLTYFQNEAQLDKSGLPSDRFFAERPEGSVSTLKIQRTQQEDSAVYLCASSEREGPSGEQFFGPGTRLTVL.

This chain links TRBV11-2 with TRBJ2-3, with 8 bases aligning to TRBD2. The length of the CDR3 is 16 residues. The germline V gene encodes CDR1 SGHAT and CDR2 FQNNGV. Losses at the gene ends were 5 bases for V and 4 bases for J; bases not matched to a gene: 11. The CDR3 nucleotides read TGTGCCAGCAGCCCCCGGGGCGGGAGGTTGGCAGATACGCAGTATTTT. The encoded protein is CASSPRGGRLADTQYF.

The chain employs TRBV25-1 and TRBJ2-1; D is perhaps TRBD2 (5 bases). This CDR3 comprises 15 residues. In germline, CDR1 is MGHDK, CDR2 SYGVNS. Between the trimmed V and J ends, which lost 4 bases and 4 bases, there was a span of 14 bases. The CDR3 nucleotides read TGTGCCAGCAGTGGTCTAACGGGAAGGTACAATGAGCAGTTCTTC. Protein: CASSGLTGRYNEQFF.

On this clone itself: A much larger clone lies one base from this, so it may be a read error. The chain has TRBV29-1 and TRBJ1-5; perhaps TRBD1 as D (6 bases). Germline CDR1 reads SQVTM; CDR2 reads ANQGSEA. The CDR3 runs 13 residues. The V gene lost 7 bases and the J gene lost 7 bases, with 17 bases spanning the gap. This CDR3 reads CSATHNRDQPQHF. CDR3 nucleotides: TGCAGCGCTACCCATAACAGGGACCAGCCCCAGCATTTT. Variable domain in full (rest from reference TRBV29-1 and TRBJ1-5): SAVISQKPSRDICQRGTSLTIQCQVDSQVTMMFWYRQQPGQSLTLIATANQGSEATYESGFVIDKFPISRPNLTFSTLTVSNMSPEDSSIYLCSATHNRDQPQHFGDGTRLSIL.

V and J are TRBV6-1 and TRBJ1-4; D uncertain. The germline V gene encodes CDR1 MNHNS and CDR2 SASEGT. This CDR3 is 17 amino acids long. Trimming stripped 3 bases from V and 0 bases from J, with 14 bases between. The CDR3 DNA follows: TGTGCCAGCAGTGACCCGGGGTCCCCTTCAACTAATGAAAAACTGTTTTTT. It codes for CASSDPGSPSTNEKLFF.

This chain links TRBV19 with TRBJ1-4; 8 nucleotides match TRBD1. Trimming at V came to 5 bases and at J to 3 bases, leaving 5 bases not matched to a gene. This CDR3 contains 15 residues. CDR1 LNHDA and CDR2 SQIVND come from the germline V gene (reference sequence). CDR3 loop: CASSAKQGANEKLFF. CDR3 sequence (DNA): TGTGCCAGTAGTGCGAAACAGGGGGCTAATGAAAAACTGTTTTTT.

The V gene is TRBV18, the J gene TRBJ1-4; 9 positions match TRBD1. This CDR3 is 13 amino acids long. Germline CDR1 is KGHSH and CDR2 is LQKENI. V lost 7 bases, J lost 7 bases, and 4 bases stayed unmatched. The CDR3 region is CASCGQGIEKLFF. The DNA of the CDR3 is TGTGCCAGCTGTGGACAGGGGATTGAAAAACTGTTTTTT.

The chain joins TRBV27 to TRBJ1-1; 8 nucleotides match TRBD1. J was trimmed by 4 bases and V by 4 bases; bases with no gene match: 5. The CDR3 extends over 14 amino acids. The germline V gene has CDR1 MNHEY and CDR2 SMNVEV (reference sequence). The CDR3: CASSSLDRATEAFF. The CDR3 region has the DNA TGTGCCAGCAGTTCCCTGGACAGGGCCACTGAAGCTTTCTTT.

This sequence joins TRBV11-3 and TRBJ2-3, with D hard to call. This CDR3 comprises 14 residues. V was trimmed by 3 bases and J by 2 bases, leaving 9 bases between them. CDR1 and CDR2 (germline): SGHNT, YENEEA. The CDR3 sequence: CASSLIGDTDTQYF. CDR3 bases: TGTGCCAGCAGCTTGATCGGAGACACAGATACGCAGTATTTT. The full variable domain, with the rest looked up from reference TRBV11-3 and TRBJ2-3, is EAGVVQSPRYKIIEKKQPVAFWCNPISGHNTLYWYLQNLGQGPELLIRYENEEAVDDSQLPKDRFSAERLKGVDSTLKIQPAELGDSAVYLCASSLIGDTDTQYFGPGTRLTVL.

V gene TRBV7-9 combines with J gene TRBJ2-3; 12 bases align to TRBD2. This CDR3 has 15 residues. The germline CDR1 and CDR2 sequences are SEHNR and FQNEAQ (reference sequence). Trimming at V came to 3 bases and at J to 4 bases, leaving 2 bases not matched to a gene. CDR3: CASSLSSGRADTQYF. The CDR3 DNA reads TGTGCCAGCAGCTTGTCTAGCGGGAGGGCAGATACGCAGTATTTT.

This chain joins TRBV28 and TRBJ2-7; the D is unclear. Germline lookup yields CDR1 MDHEN and CDR2 SYDVKM. The CDR3 runs 16 residues. The V and J ends lost 3 bases and 0 bases respectively, with 15 bases between them. The CDR3 coding sequence is TGTGCCAGCAGTTTCACCCTATGGTCCACCTCCTACGAGCAGTACTTC. It specifies CASSFTLWSTSYEQYF.

This clone was found once. This rearrangement joins TRBV6-6 to TRBJ2-3; D possibly uses TRBD1 or TRBD2 (5 bases each). V was cut by 6 bases and J by 0 bases, with 10 bases left in between. CDR1 and CDR2 from the germline V gene are MNHNY and SVGAGI (reference sequence). This CDR3 region has 14 residues. This chain's CDR3 is CASSGGQSTDTQYF. DNA of the CDR3: TGTGCCAGCAGCGGAGGACAAAGCACAGATACGCAGTATTTT.

The chain links TRBV7-9 to TRBJ2-7; TRBD1 might be the D (5 bases). Trimming took off 8 bases at V and 2 bases at J, with 7 bases between the two ends. Germline V CDR1 and CDR2: SEHNR, FQNEAQ (reference sequence). The CDR3 has 11 amino acids. The CDR3 protein is CASGAAYEQYF. The CDR3 nucleotides read TGTGCCAGCGGGGCAGCCTACGAGCAGTACTTC. The full variable domain, with the rest looked up from reference TRBV7-9 and TRBJ2-7, is DTGVSQNPRHKITKRGQNVTFRCDPISEHNRLYWYRQTLGQGPEFLTYFQNEAQLEKSRLLSDRFSAERPKGSFSTLEIQRTEQGDSAMYLCASGAAYEQYFGPGTRLTVT.

This chain joins TRBV10-3 and TRBJ1-5; no reliable D call. The CDR3 consists of 14 residues. Trimming left V 3 bases short and J 3 bases short, with 9 bases between. The germline gives CDR1 ENHRY, CDR2 SYGVKD. CDR3 region: CAISERQFNQPQHF. CDR3 in DNA: TGTGCCATCAGTGAACGGCAGTTCAATCAGCCCCAGCATTTT.

The chain recombines TRBV7-2 with TRBJ2-1; 10 bases match TRBD1. V shed 3 bases, J shed 9 bases, and the junction held 5 bases outside the gene matches. Germline V CDR1 and CDR2: SGHTA, FQGNSA. There are 14 residues in the CDR3. In DNA, the CDR3 is TGTGCCAGCAGCTTCCACGGACAGGGGGTTGAGCAGTTCTTC. Translation: CASSFHGQGVEQFF.

This clone was counted once. The chain combines TRBV6-5 with TRBJ2-7; 10 nucleotides match TRBD2. After removal of 2 bases from V and 3 bases from J, the junction contained 4 bases not matched to a gene. The CDR3 covers 15 residues. Germline V gene data show CDR1 as MNHEY and CDR2 as SVGAGI. The CDR3 loop reads CASSYGASGGYEQYF. As DNA, the CDR3 is TGTGCCAGCAGTTACGGGGCTAGCGGGGGCTACGAGCAGTACTTC.

The chain couples TRBV27 to TRBJ2-5; possible D gene TRBD2, 6 bases. This CDR3 comprises 13 residues. V was cut by 6 bases and J by 4 bases, with 12 bases left in between. Germline values: CDR1 MNHEY, CDR2 SMNVEV (reference sequence). The CDR3 DNA sequence: TGTGCCAGCAGCTGGAGGGTTTTAGAGACCCAGTACTTC. Translated: CASSWRVLETQYF.

To note about this clone: Other nucleotide sequences from this sample produce the same CDR3. The V and J genes are TRBV28 and TRBJ1-5; 8 bases are a match to TRBD1. CDR1 and CDR2 from the germline V gene are MDHEN and SYDVKM. The CDR3 is 13 amino acids. V was clipped by 5 bases and J by 6 bases; unmatched bases: 3. CDR3 sequence (DNA): TGTGCCAGCAGTGACAGGGGTGGTCAGCCCCAGCATTTT. Amino acids: CASSDRGGQPQHF.

V and J are TRBV7-9 and TRBJ2-6; 9 nucleotides match TRBD1. Losses at the gene ends were 5 bases for V and 2 bases for J; bases not matched to a gene: 4. The CDR3 runs to 16 residues. Germline-derived CDR1 and CDR2 are SEHNR and FQNEAQ (reference sequence). CDR3 region: CASSPRTGAGANVLTF. The CDR3 coding sequence is TGTGCCAGCAGCCCGCGGACAGGGGCTGGGGCCAACGTCCTGACTTTC.

The V gene is TRBV7-9, the J gene TRBJ1-2, with 7 bases aligning to TRBD1. The germline V gene encodes CDR1 SEHNR and CDR2 FQNEAQ (reference sequence). V was pared by 5 bases and J by 1 base, with 7 bases of the junction left unmatched. The CDR3 contains 15 residues. The CDR3 region is CASSPPQGRNYGYTF. DNA for the CDR3: TGTGCCAGCAGCCCCCCACAGGGGCGTAACTATGGCTACACCTTC.

The chain is built from TRBV5-6 and TRBJ2-1; 13 nucleotides agree with TRBD2. The CDR3 length is 16 residues. V lost 4 bases and J lost 8; bases outside the gene matches: 9. CDR1 SGHDT and CDR2 YYEEEE come from the germline V gene. This CDR3 reads CASSLTSGRAWDEQFF. The CDR3 coding sequence is TGTGCCAGCAGCCTAACTAGCGGGAGGGCCTGGGATGAGCAGTTCTTC.

This chain links TRBV13 with TRBJ2-7, with 8 nucleotides matching TRBD2. Unmatched junction bases numbered 16, after V lost 5 bases and J lost 1 base. The CDR3 runs 18 residues. Germline-derived CDR1 and CDR2 are PRHDT and FYEKMQ (reference sequence). CDR3 coding DNA: TGTGCCAGCAGCCCCGGGGCGGCGGGAGGTGGGCCGTCCTACGAGCAGTACTTC. This translates into CASSPGAAGGGPSYEQYF.

This clone was observed a single time. V gene TRBV28 combines with J gene TRBJ2-2; 15 nucleotides agree with TRBD2. Germline V lookup: CDR1 MDHEN, CDR2 SYDVKM. The CDR3 spans 16 residues. V lost 6 bases to trimming and J lost 6 bases; unmatched junction nucleotides: 5. The CDR3 region is CASRSGTSGRPGELFF. The DNA of the CDR3 is TGTGCCAGCAGATCCGGGACTAGCGGGAGGCCCGGGGAGCTGTTTTTT.

This chain links TRBV9 with TRBJ2-1; 11 bases agree with TRBD2. CDR1 is SGDLS and CDR2 is YYNGEE in the germline V gene. The CDR3 runs to 15 residues. The V gene end was trimmed by 4 bases and the J gene end by 4 bases; junction bases not matched to a gene: 4. CDR3 nucleotide sequence: TGTGCCAGCAGCCTGACTAGCGGGGATTACAATGAGCAGTTCTTC. It is translated as CASSLTSGDYNEQFF.

The gene calls are TRBV28 and TRBJ1-1, with a weak D call TRBD1 (6 bases). The CDR3 contains 14 residues. The V gene lost 3 bases and the J gene lost 5 bases, with 13 bases spanning the gap. The germline V gene encodes CDR1 MDHEN and CDR2 SYDVKM. CDR3: CASSLGGAGTEAFF. DNA of the CDR3: TGTGCCAGCAGTTTGGGGGGGGCGGGTACTGAAGCTTTCTTT.

The chain links TRBV4-2 to TRBJ2-1; weak D call: TRBD2 (5 bases). The CDR3 runs 16 residues. Deletions cut 2 bases from V and 2 bases from J, with 13 bases between. Germline lookup yields CDR1 LGHNA and CDR2 YNFKEQ. The CDR3 loop is CASSQPLAGTYNEQFF. CDR3 bases: TGTGCCAGCAGCCAACCTCTGGCGGGTACCTACAATGAGCAGTTCTTC.